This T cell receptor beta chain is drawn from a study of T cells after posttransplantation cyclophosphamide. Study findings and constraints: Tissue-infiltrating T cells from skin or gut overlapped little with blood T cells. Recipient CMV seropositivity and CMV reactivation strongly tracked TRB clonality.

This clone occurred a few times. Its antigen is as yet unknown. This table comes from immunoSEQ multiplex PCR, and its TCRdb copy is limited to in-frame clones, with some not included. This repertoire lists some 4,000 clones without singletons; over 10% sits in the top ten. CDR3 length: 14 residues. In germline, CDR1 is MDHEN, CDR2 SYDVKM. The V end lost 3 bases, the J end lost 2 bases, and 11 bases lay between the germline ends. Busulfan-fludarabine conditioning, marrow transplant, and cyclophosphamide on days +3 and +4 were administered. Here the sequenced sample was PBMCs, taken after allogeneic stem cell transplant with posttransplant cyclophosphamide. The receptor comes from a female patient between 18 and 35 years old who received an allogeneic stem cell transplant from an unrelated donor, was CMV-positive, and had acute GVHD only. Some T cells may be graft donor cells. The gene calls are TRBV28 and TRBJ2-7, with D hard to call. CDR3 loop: CASSFRSLPYEQYF. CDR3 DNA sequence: TGTGCCAGCAGTTTTCGGTCCCTTCCCTACGAGCAGTACTTC.